A single sample is the source of the 27 T cell receptor beta chains below, sequenced in a study of regulatory T cells in long-lasting Graves disease. The authors built TCR beta libraries using iRepertoire HTBI primers and Arm-PCR of CDR3 regions. Each CDR3 protein is one row after TCRdb ran MiXCR on the multiplex PCR reads. The data show hundreds of thousands of distinct CDR3 sequences, approximately 23% seen once. Time point specified: persistent/refractory GD, antithyroid drugs over 5 years with positive TRAb. The TCR library was prepared using RNA isolated from PBMCs. The starting material was peripheral blood mononuclear cells (PBMCs), obtained when the disease was refractory, from a patient treated with antithyroid drugs. Source of these receptors: a female donor with Graves disease.

The chain links TRBV16 to TRBJ2-7, with 11 nucleotides matching TRBD1. V shed 4 bases and J 5 bases; nucleotides not matched to a gene: 4. There are 14 residues in the CDR3. The germline V gene has CDR1 KGHSY and CDR2 FQNENV. The CDR3 DNA sequence: TGTGCCAGCAGCCGCCCGGGACAGGGGGACGAGCAGTACTTC. Residues: CASSRPGQGDEQYF.

This clonotype was recorded many times. J is TRBJ1-4 and V is TRBV20-1; possibly TRBD1 for D (5 bases). Germline V CDR1 and CDR2: DFQATT, SNEGSKA (reference sequence). V dropped 4 bases and J dropped 8 bases, with 23 bases sitting between them. The CDR3 consists of 16 residues. Written as DNA, the CDR3 is TGCAGTGCTACCCATCCGGGGCGGGGTGGTAGGGAAAAACTGTTTTTT. Residues: CSATHPGRGGREKLFF.

The V gene is TRBV10-3, the J gene TRBJ1-5; 8 nucleotides line up with TRBD1. V shed 3 bases, J shed 9 bases, and the junction held 7 bases outside the gene matches. The CDR3 consists of 14 residues. Germline V gene lookup returns CDR1 ENHRY and CDR2 SYGVKD. The CDR3 protein is CAISDPRTGRPQHF. CDR3 nucleotide sequence: TGTGCCATCAGTGACCCAAGGACAGGGCGGCCCCAGCATTTT.

This clonotype was observed at least ten times. The V and J genes are TRBV28 and TRBJ1-5; D might be TRBD1 (5 bases). CDR1 and CDR2 (germline): MDHEN, SYDVKM. This CDR3 has 13 residues. With 1 base removed from V and 7 bases from J, the gap between germline ends came to 8 bases. Written as DNA, the CDR3 is TGTGCCAGCAGTTTATCAGGGAGCCAGCCCCAGCATTTT. It encodes CASSLSGSQPQHF.

The gene calls are TRBV30 and TRBJ2-5; 7 nucleotides agree with TRBD1. CDR1 and CDR2 (germline): GTSNPN, SVGIG (reference sequence). Trimming removed 8 bases from V and 1 base from J; junction bases left unmatched: 16. The CDR3 spans 16 residues. The CDR3 is CARGQSSRDSQETQYF. DNA for the CDR3: TGTGCCCGCGGGCAATCCTCTCGGGACAGCCAAGAGACCCAGTACTTC.

This clonotype turned up a few times. This rearrangement joins TRBV6-1 to TRBJ1-2, with D possibly being TRBD1 (5 bases). Trimming left V 3 bases short and J 4 bases short, with 18 bases between. There are 16 residues in the CDR3. Germline lookup yields CDR1 MNHNS and CDR2 SASEGT. CDR3: CASSEGTVRAVYGYTF. CDR3 DNA: TGTGCCAGCAGTGAGGGGACCGTAAGGGCCGTCTATGGCTACACCTTC.

The CDR3 sequence is CAISPGQTYEQYF. CDR3 DNA: TGTGCCATCAGCCCGGGACAAACCTACGAGCAGTACTTC. The chain carries TRBV10-3 and TRBJ2-7, with D perhaps matching TRBD1 (6 bases). CDR1 and CDR2 from the germline V gene are ENHRY and SYGVKD. Trimming stripped 6 bases from V and 2 bases from J, with 11 bases between. This CDR3 is built from 13 residues.

The rearrangement links TRBV20-1 to TRBJ1-1; D not resolved. V was shortened by 0 bases and J by 2 bases, with 10 bases between the two germline ends. The CDR3 totals 14 residues. CDR1 and CDR2 from the germline V gene are DFQATT and SNEGSKA (reference sequence). The CDR3 is CSARDPGLNTEAFF. CDR3 coding DNA: TGCAGTGCTAGAGATCCTGGACTCAACACTGAAGCTTTCTTT.

This clonotype was seen only a few times. The chain links TRBV7-9 to TRBJ2-7; TRBD2 might be the D (5 bases). From germline, CDR1 is SEHNR and CDR2 FQNEAQ (reference sequence). V was shortened by 7 bases and J by 2 bases, with 18 bases between the two germline ends. The CDR3 spans 15 residues. The CDR3 spells CASKPGLPRTYEQYF. The CDR3 nucleotides are TGTGCCAGCAAGCCCGGACTCCCTAGGACCTACGAGCAGTACTTC.

This clonotype came up a few times. V usage is TRBV14 and J usage is TRBJ2-5; tentatively, D is TRBD2 (7 bases). This CDR3 region has 15 residues. Germline CDR1 is SGHDN and CDR2 is FVKESK. The ends were cut back, 4 bases at V and 5 bases at J, with 17 bases in the middle. In DNA form, the CDR3 reads TGTGCCAGCAGCCTCCTAGGGGGGGTCTGGGAGACCCAGTACTTC. This encodes CASSLLGGVWETQYF.

This clonotype appeared many times. This sequence joins TRBV28 and TRBJ1-2; the D is unclear. V lost 2 bases and J 8 bases, leaving 6 bases between the germline ends. The length of the CDR3 is 11 residues. Germline V gives CDR1 MDHEN, CDR2 SYDVKM. CDR3 sequence reads: CASSLGMGYTF. The CDR3 DNA follows: TGTGCCAGCAGTTTAGGAATGGGCTACACCTTC.

Note on this clonotype: A much larger clone is a single base away; this may be a read error. This chain uses TRBV6-1 with TRBJ1-1; D gene uncertain. The CDR3 has 14 amino acids. The germline V gene has CDR1 MNHNS and CDR2 SASEGT. V gave up 3 bases and J gave up 1 base, with 9 bases separating them. CDR3 sequence reads: CASSDRIGNTEAFF. The CDR3 DNA is TGTGCCAGCAGTGACAGGATAGGGAACACTGAAGCTTTCTTT.

This clonotype was counted at least ten times. J is TRBJ1-2 and V is TRBV7-2; TRBD1 matches 11 bases. CDR3 length: 15 residues. Germline V gene lookup returns CDR1 SGHTA and CDR2 FQGNSA. The junction had 6 bases not matched to a gene; V was cut back by 5 bases and J by 4 bases. CDR3 in DNA: TGTGCCAGCAGCCCCGGACAGGGGGCCTTCTATGGCTACACCTTC. Amino acids: CASSPGQGAFYGYTF. The variable domain in full, completed from reference TRBV7-2 and TRBJ1-2, reads GAGVSQSPSNKVTEKGKDVELRCDPISGHTALYWYRQSLGQGLEFLIYFQGNSAPDKSGLPSDRFSAERTGGSVSTLTIQRTQQEDSAVYLCASSPGQGAFYGYTFGSGTRLTVV.

Concerning this clonotype: A much larger clone is a single base away; this may be a read error. The V call is TRBV6-2 or TRBV6-3, the J call TRBJ2-6; no firm D call. The CDR3 covers 15 residues. In germline, CDR1 is MNHEY, CDR2 SVGEGT. Trimming left V 4 bases short and J 0 bases short, with 7 bases between. The CDR3 sequence: CASSSRHSGANVLTF. The DNA for the CDR3 is TGTGCCAGCAGTTCCCGACACTCTGGGGCCAACGTCCTGACTTTC.

This clonotype was found many times. This chain links TRBV28 with TRBJ1-1; D is possibly TRBD1 (6 bases). This CDR3 spans 12 amino acids. The germline V gene has CDR1 MDHEN and CDR2 SYDVKM. V shed 7 bases and J shed 4 bases, with 10 bases lying between them. The CDR3 region has the DNA TGTGCCAGCACGGGGGGGCTCACTGAAGCTTTCTTT. Encoded protein: CASTGGLTEAFF.

This clonotype has only a few counts. The chain carries TRBV30 and TRBJ2-5; 8 positions match TRBD1. V trimming: 8 bases; J trimming: 2 bases; junction bases outside the gene matches: 4. Per the germline V gene, CDR1 is GTSNPN and CDR2 is SVGIG (reference sequence). This CDR3 contains 12 residues. The CDR3: CAGGQAQETQYF. CDR3 DNA: TGTGCCGGGGGACAGGCACAAGAGACCCAGTACTTC.

This clonotype was seen ten or more times. The CDR3 end shows no conserved phenylalanine or tryptophan, and so a read error is likely. The limits of the CDR3 on the DNA are not certain, so only TCRdb's listed CDR3 is given. This chain connects TRBV12-5 to TRBJ1-1; no check of the table's D call, TRBD1, against the DNA was made. The germline V gene has CDR1 LGHNT and CDR2 FRNRAP. The CDR3 contains 13 residues when both ends are counted. The CDR3 protein is CASGTAGAAPPQL.

This clonotype has a handful of counts. This rearrangement joins TRBV20-1 to TRBJ1-2; no reliable D call. This CDR3 has 15 residues. Trimming left V 0 bases short and J 5 bases short, with 16 bases between. Germline V gene data show CDR1 as DFQATT and CDR2 as SNEGSKA (reference sequence). The CDR3 nucleotides are TGCAGTGCTAGAGACCTGACGGATTACCTGTATGGCTACACCTTC. Encoded protein: CSARDLTDYLYGYTF.

The chain recombines TRBV6-1 with TRBJ2-7; no firm D call. CDR1 is MNHNS, CDR2 SASEGT, per germline. The ends were cut back, 6 bases at V and 2 bases at J, with 5 bases in the middle. This CDR3 is built from 11 residues. In DNA, the CDR3 is TGTGCCAGCAGAAACCCCTACGAGCAGTACTTC. Translating it yields CASRNPYEQYF.

This clonotype has ten or more counts. The gene calls are TRBV7-2 and TRBJ2-7; D is unclear. Germline V gene sequence: CDR1 SGHTA, CDR2 FQGNSA. The V gene lost 3 bases and the J gene lost 3 bases, with 6 bases spanning the gap. This CDR3 has 12 residues. The CDR3 DNA reads as TGTGCCAGCAGCTTGACCCGCTACGAGCAGTACTTC. Amino acids: CASSLTRYEQYF.

This clonotype has more than one count but fewer than ten. The CDR3 region has the DNA TGTGCCAGCAGCTTAGGAGGGGTTATCGCCTACGAGCAGTACTTC. It translates to CASSLGGVIAYEQYF. J is TRBJ2-7 and V is TRBV7-9; possibly TRBD1 or TRBD2 for D (5 bases each). V lost 1 base and J lost 2, with 12 bases in between. This CDR3 is 15 amino acids long. The V gene's germline CDR1 is SEHNR and CDR2 FQNEAQ (reference sequence).

This clonotype was recorded a few times. The chain employs TRBV20-1 and TRBJ1-1; perhaps TRBD1 as D (5 bases). The CDR3 covers 15 residues. Trimming removed 3 bases at V and 0 bases at J, with 14 bases between. The germline V gene has CDR1 DFQATT and CDR2 SNEGSKA (reference sequence). The CDR3 region is CSASGATQMNTEAFF. DNA for the CDR3: TGCAGTGCTAGTGGGGCCACCCAGATGAACACTGAAGCTTTCTTT.

This clonotype was seen a handful of times. The chain has TRBV7-9 and TRBJ2-7; D possibly corresponds to TRBD2 (6 bases). Germline CDR1 reads SEHNR; CDR2 reads FQNEAQ (reference sequence). The CDR3 runs to 15 residues. Trimming took 1 base from V and 4 from J, leaving 14 bases between them. This chain's CDR3 is CASSLGPGVRYEQYF. DNA of the CDR3: TGTGCCAGCAGCTTAGGCCCGGGAGTACGGTACGAGCAGTACTTC.

This clonotype was detected only a few times. This chain joins TRBV2 and TRBJ2-1; 7 nucleotides line up with TRBD2. The V gene's germline CDR1 is SNHLY and CDR2 FYNNEI. The V and J ends lost 7 bases and 11 bases, in that order; junction bases with no gene match: 8. The CDR3 sequence is 12 residues long. In DNA, the CDR3 is TGTGCCAGCATGAGAAGGGAGGGCCAGCAGTTCTTC. This gives the protein CASMRREGQQFF.

The sample holds many counts of this clonotype. The chain's CDR3 is CASSFTGRLEGAFF. DNA for the CDR3: TGTGCCAGCAGCTTCACAGGGAGGTTGGAGGGAGCTTTCTTT. The chain is built from TRBV7-3 and TRBJ1-1; a possible D gene is TRBD1 (6 bases). Germline-derived CDR1 and CDR2 are SGHTA and FQGTGA. This CDR3 contains 14 residues. Between the trimmed V and J ends, which lost 3 bases and 10 bases, there was a span of 18 bases.

About this clonotype itself: This may be a read error, as it is one base from a much larger clone. CDR3 nucleotide sequence: TGTGCCAGCAGTTACTCGAGGAGGGAGACCCAGTGCTTC. Residues: CASSYSRRETQCF. The chain links TRBV6-2 or TRBV6-3 to TRBJ2-5, with a weak D call TRBD2 (6 bases). Germline lookup yields CDR1 MNHEY and CDR2 SVGEGT. The CDR3 loop spans 13 amino acids.

This chain uses TRBV7-3 with TRBJ1-1, with 7 bases that match TRBD1. The ends lost 4 bases at V and 1 base at J; junction bases unmatched: 9. Per germline, CDR1 SGHTA and CDR2 FQGTGA. This CDR3 is built from 16 residues. CDR3 nucleotides: TGTGCCAGCAGCTCTGACAGGGTCAGGGGGAACACTGAAGCTTTCTTT. Its protein is CASSSDRVRGNTEAFF.